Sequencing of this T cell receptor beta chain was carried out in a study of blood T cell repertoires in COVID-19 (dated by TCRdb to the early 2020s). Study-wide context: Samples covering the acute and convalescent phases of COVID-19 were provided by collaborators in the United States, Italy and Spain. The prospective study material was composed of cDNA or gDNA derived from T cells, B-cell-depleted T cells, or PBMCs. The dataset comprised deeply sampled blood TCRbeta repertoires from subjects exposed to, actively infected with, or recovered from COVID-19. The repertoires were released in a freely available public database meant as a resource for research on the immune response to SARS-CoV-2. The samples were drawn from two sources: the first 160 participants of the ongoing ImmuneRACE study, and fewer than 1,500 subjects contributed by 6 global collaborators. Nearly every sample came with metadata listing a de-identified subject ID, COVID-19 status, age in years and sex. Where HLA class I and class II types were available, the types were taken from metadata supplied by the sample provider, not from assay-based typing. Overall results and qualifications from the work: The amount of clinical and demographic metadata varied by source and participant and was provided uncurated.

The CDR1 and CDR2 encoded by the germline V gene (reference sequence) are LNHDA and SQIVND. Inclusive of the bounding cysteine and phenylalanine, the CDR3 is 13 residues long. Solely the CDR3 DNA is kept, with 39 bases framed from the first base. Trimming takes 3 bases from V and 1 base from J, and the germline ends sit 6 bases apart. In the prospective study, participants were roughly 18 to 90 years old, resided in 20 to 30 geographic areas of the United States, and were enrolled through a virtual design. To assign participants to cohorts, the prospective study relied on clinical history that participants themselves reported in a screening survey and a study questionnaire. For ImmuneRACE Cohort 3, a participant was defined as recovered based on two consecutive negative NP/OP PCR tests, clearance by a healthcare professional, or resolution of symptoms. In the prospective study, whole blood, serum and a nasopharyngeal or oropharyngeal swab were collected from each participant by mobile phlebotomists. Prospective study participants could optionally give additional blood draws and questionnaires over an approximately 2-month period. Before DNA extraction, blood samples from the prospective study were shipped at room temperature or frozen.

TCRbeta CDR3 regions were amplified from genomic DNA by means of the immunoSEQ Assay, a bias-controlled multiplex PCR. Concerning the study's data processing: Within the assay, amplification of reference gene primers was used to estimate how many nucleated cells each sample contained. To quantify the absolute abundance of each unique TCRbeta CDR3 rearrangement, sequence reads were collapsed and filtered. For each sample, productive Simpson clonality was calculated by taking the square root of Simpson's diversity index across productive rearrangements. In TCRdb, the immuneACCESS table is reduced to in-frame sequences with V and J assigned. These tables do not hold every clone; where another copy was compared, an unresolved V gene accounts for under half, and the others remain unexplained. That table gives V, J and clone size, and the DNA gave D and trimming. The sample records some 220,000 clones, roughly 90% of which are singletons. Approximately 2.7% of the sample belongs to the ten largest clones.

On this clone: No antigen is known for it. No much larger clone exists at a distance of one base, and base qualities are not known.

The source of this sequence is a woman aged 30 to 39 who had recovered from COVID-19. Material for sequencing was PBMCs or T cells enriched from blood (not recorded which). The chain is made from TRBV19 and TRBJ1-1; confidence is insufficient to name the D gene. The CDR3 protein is CASSISPNTEAFF. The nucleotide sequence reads TGTGCCAGTAGTATCTCCCCGAACACTGAAGCTTTCTTT.